A single TCR beta chain is shown here with its context. Its antigen is unknown. The sample originates from a study of cytomegalovirus exposure and HLA in healthy donors. The study, taken as a whole, reports: In a later analysis, a genetic analysis reported fewer productive-TCR N-insertions in an Asian-associated ancestry cluster than the cohort average.

PCR used 60 Vbeta primers and 13 Jbeta primers. Clones were sequenced by immunoSEQ multiplex PCR, and TCRdb holds only the in-frame ones, with some missing. The table lists over 100,000 clones, 73% of them singletons, with nearly 0.9% in the top ten. The sample taken for sequencing was PBMCs. This sequence originates from a woman aged 25 to 39 in good health and CMV-seronegative.

The CDR3 nucleotides read TGTGCCAGCAGCTCCCTAGACCGCACAGATACGCAGTATTTT. Translated: CASSSLDRTDTQYF. The chain joins TRBV7-7 to TRBJ2-3; D is ambiguous. The CDR3 runs 14 residues. From germline, CDR1 is SSHAT and CDR2 FNYEAQ (reference sequence). The V end was cut by 4 bases, the J end by 1 base, with 9 bases between.